Below, 24 T cell receptor beta chains from the same sample are listed, as sequenced in a study of CD8 T cells in ankylosing spondylitis. TCRdb redid the calling of the 5' RACE reads with MiXCR, one entry per CDR3 protein. The profile shows about 340,000 distinct CDR3 sequences, about 14% of them singletons. Sequencing was performed on blood, either unsorted or a sorted T cell fraction (not recorded which). The source is a male donor with ankylosing spondylitis or in good health (not recorded which).

The chain carries TRBV7-2 and TRBJ2-3, with 9 bases identical to TRBD2. The CDR3 loop spans 17 amino acids. With V trimmed by 5 bases and J by 6 bases, 15 bases remained unmatched. Germline V gene lookup returns CDR1 SGHTA and CDR2 FQGNSA. CDR3 region: CASSPIRRSRGGDTQYF. CDR3 coding DNA: TGTGCCAGCAGCCCTATCCGAAGGTCGCGGGGGGGGGATACGCAGTATTTT.

This clonotype was found a few times. This chain joins TRBV7-8 and TRBJ2-1; 10 bases are a match to TRBD2. Germline assignment: CDR1 SGHVS and CDR2 FQNEAQ. Germline trimming cut 5 bases from V and 1 base from J; bases unmatched to any gene: 8. This CDR3 is 17 amino acids long. The CDR3 protein is CASSTVTSGVSYNEQFF. As DNA, the CDR3 is TGTGCCAGCAGCACAGTTACTAGCGGGGTGTCCTACAATGAGCAGTTCTTC.

For the CDR3, the DNA is TGTGCCAGCAGTTTAGTCGTGTCTGGCACAGATACGCAGTATTTT. Translated, it gives CASSLVVSGTDTQYF. This sequence joins TRBV12-3 or TRBV12-4 and TRBJ2-3; D is ambiguous. Trimming removed 1 base from V and 1 base from J, with 9 bases in between. This CDR3 region has 15 residues.

The chain carries TRBV24-1 and TRBJ2-2, with 13 bases that match TRBD2. Per germline, CDR1 KGHDR and CDR2 SFDVKD. With 3 bases clipped from V and 0 bases from J, the junction kept 6 bases outside the gene matches. CDR3 length: 19 amino acids. The CDR3 nucleotides read TGTGCCACCAGTGATCGGGGACTAGCGGGGTCAGCGAACACCGGGGAGCTGTTTTTT. Translated: CATSDRGLAGSANTGELFF.

The rearrangement joins TRBV14 to TRBJ2-7; D may be TRBD1 (5 bases). Trimming removed 3 bases at V and 4 bases at J, with 22 bases between. Germline CDR1 reads SGHDN; CDR2 reads FVKESK. This CDR3 contains 17 residues. DNA for the CDR3: TGTGCCAGCAGCCAGCAAGCCCCCCCCGGCAGGGTGTACGAGCAGTACTTC. Translating gives CASSQQAPPGRVYEQYF. Full variable domain (outside the CDR3, taken from reference TRBV14 and TRBJ2-7): EAGVTQFPSHSVIEKGQTVTLRCDPISGHDNLYWYRRVMGKEIKFLLHFVKESKQDESGMPNNRFLAERTGGTYSTLKVQPAELEDSGVYFCASSQQAPPGRVYEQYFGPGTRLTVT.

The CDR3, as DNA: TGTGCCAGCAGCCAAGATGGCGATAGCGGGCCGTACAATGAGCAGTTCTTC. Residues: CASSQDGDSGPYNEQFF. The chain links TRBV4-2 to TRBJ2-1, with 7 positions matching TRBD2. The CDR3 consists of 17 residues. The V gene end was trimmed by 0 bases and the J gene end by 4 bases; junction bases not matched to a gene: 9. Germline V gives CDR1 LGHNA, CDR2 YNFKEQ.

This clonotype was seen more than once but under ten times. The chain is built from TRBV5-6 and TRBJ1-2, with D unclear. V was cut by 0 bases and J by 5 bases, with 11 bases left in between. CDR3 length: 14 amino acids. Per germline, CDR1 SGHDT and CDR2 YYEEEE. CDR3 loop: CASSLGAAKYGYTF. The CDR3 region has the DNA TGTGCCAGCAGCTTGGGAGCAGCAAAGTATGGCTACACCTTC.

This clonotype was picked up a small number of times. The rearrangement links TRBV11-1 to TRBJ2-2, with D tentatively TRBD1 or TRBD2 (6 bases each). This CDR3 region has 17 residues. Germline V lookup: CDR1 SGHAT, CDR2 FQDESV (reference sequence). The ends were cut back, 2 bases at V and 2 bases at J, with 15 bases in the middle. CDR3 residues: CASSLLRGTLNTGELFF. Written as DNA, the CDR3 is TGTGCCAGCAGCTTATTAAGGGGGACTCTAAACACCGGGGAGCTGTTTTTT. Using reference TRBV11-1 and TRBJ2-2 for the parts outside the CDR3, the full variable domain is EAEVAQSPRYKITEKSQAVAFWCDPISGHATLYWYRQILGQGPELLVQFQDESVVDDSQLPKDRFSAERLKGVDSTLKIQPAELGDSAMYLCASSLLRGTLNTGELFFGEGSRLTVL.

The sample holds a few counts of this clonotype. The chain combines TRBV7-9 with TRBJ2-7, with 9 bases lining up with TRBD1. Trimming at V came to 3 bases and at J to 0 bases, leaving 6 bases not matched to a gene. The CDR3 contains 16 residues. Germline loops: CDR1 SEHNR, CDR2 FQNEAQ (reference sequence). The CDR3 loop is CASSLPGQGFSYEQYF. In nucleotides, the CDR3 is TGTGCCAGCAGCTTGCCGGGACAGGGTTTCTCCTACGAGCAGTACTTC.

This clonotype showed up just a few times. This CDR3 is CASSFTGLSGYTF. The CDR3 DNA reads TGTGCCAGCAGTTTTACGGGACTGAGTGGCTACACCTTC. V and J are TRBV27 and TRBJ1-2, with TRBD1 as a possible D gene (5 bases). V was shortened by 3 bases and J by 7 bases, with 12 bases between the two germline ends. This CDR3 has 13 residues. Germline V gene data show CDR1 as MNHEY and CDR2 as SMNVEV (reference sequence).

This chain uses TRBV20-1 with TRBJ1-1; 10 bases are shared with TRBD1. The CDR3 extends over 13 amino acids. CDR1 is DFQATT and CDR2 is SNEGSKA in the germline V gene (reference sequence). V lost 6 bases to trimming and J lost 4 bases; unmatched junction nucleotides: 5. The CDR3 DNA reads as TGCAGTGCGACCAGGGACAGGGGCACTGAAGCTTTCTTT. Translating gives CSATRDRGTEAFF.

The V gene is TRBV28, the J gene TRBJ2-7; 8 nucleotides match TRBD2. The J segment lost 7 bases and the V segment lost 7 bases, leaving 15 bases of the junction unmatched. This CDR3 comprises 15 residues. From germline, CDR1 is MDHEN and CDR2 SYDVKM. CDR3 region: CASTELAEARGEQYF. CDR3 DNA: TGTGCCAGCACCGAACTAGCGGAGGCCCGAGGGGAGCAGTACTTC.

This clonotype was observed a handful of times. The chain joins TRBV12-3 or TRBV12-4 to TRBJ1-6; 10 nucleotides match TRBD1. The CDR3 extends over 14 amino acids. V dropped 6 bases and J dropped 8; count of bases not matched to a gene: 4. For the CDR3, the DNA is TGTGCCAGCAGGGGGACAGGGGCGGATTCACCCCTCCACTTT. Protein product: CASRGTGADSPLHF.

The chain joins TRBV20-1 to TRBJ2-2; perhaps TRBD1 as D (6 bases). Per germline, CDR1 DFQATT and CDR2 SNEGSKA (reference sequence). The CDR3 covers 14 residues. V gave up 3 bases and J gave up 4 bases, with 12 bases separating them. CDR3 DNA sequence: TGCAGTGCTAGTAGGGGGACCTCCACCGGGGAGCTGTTTTTT. Protein product: CSASRGTSTGELFF.

The chain uses TRBV5-5 and TRBJ2-7, with 8 bases fitting TRBD1. The CDR3 is 16 residues long. V was clipped by 4 bases and J by 5 bases; unmatched bases: 14. Germline CDR1 and CDR2: SGHKS and YYEKEE (reference sequence). CDR3 DNA: TGTGCCAGCAGCCCTACCCGGACAGGGAGCTGGAACGAGCAGTACTTC. Translation gives CASSPTRTGSWNEQYF.

This clonotype was seen a handful of times. The V call is TRBV18, the J call TRBJ1-5; the match to TRBD1 covers 7 bases. The CDR3 is made up of 14 amino acids. Germline V CDR1 and CDR2: KGHSH, LQKENI. J gave up 1 base and V 6 bases, and 3 bases lay outside the gene matches. The DNA for the CDR3 is TGTGCCAGCTCGGGACAGCGGAGCAATCAGCCCCAGCATTTT. Translation: CASSGQRSNQPQHF.

This clonotype was detected many times. This rearrangement joins TRBV12-3 or TRBV12-4 to TRBJ2-2; possibly TRBD1 for D (5 bases). This CDR3 is built from 14 residues. V was trimmed by 1 base and J by 4 bases, leaving 7 bases between them. The CDR3 coding sequence is TGTGCCAGCAGTTTAGAGGGGCTCACCGGGGAGCTGTTTTTT. This sequence encodes CASSLEGLTGELFF.

This clonotype occurred a few times. The chain combines TRBV4-1 with TRBJ2-5, with D uncertain. CDR1 and CDR2 from the germline V gene are MGHRA and YSYEKL. CDR3 size: 13 residues. Trimming shortened V by 3 bases and J by 0 bases, and 5 bases separated the two germline ends. This chain's CDR3 is CASSQNDQETQYF. The CDR3 DNA is TGCGCCAGCAGCCAGAACGACCAAGAGACCCAGTACTTC.

This clonotype was counted only a few times. The chain recombines TRBV18 with TRBJ1-1, with 9 bases that match TRBD1. This CDR3 comprises 16 residues. CDR1 is KGHSH, CDR2 LQKENI, per germline. Trimming removed 4 bases from V and 4 bases from J; junction bases left unmatched: 10. In nucleotides, the CDR3 is TGTGCCAGCTCACAACATACAGGGGGCATGGGCACTGAAGCTTTCTTT. Translation gives CASSQHTGGMGTEAFF.

Here the CDR3 reads CASSLRTSGSLGHEQFF. For the CDR3, the DNA is TGTGCCAGCAGTCTAAGGACTAGCGGGAGTTTAGGACATGAGCAGTTCTTC. The V gene is TRBV2, the J gene TRBJ2-1; 13 bases are a match to TRBD2. CDR3 length: 17 residues. The V gene's germline CDR1 is SNHLY and CDR2 FYNNEI. Trimming at V came to 5 bases and at J to 8 bases, leaving 12 bases not matched to a gene. Complete variable domain (other parts from reference TRBV2 and TRBJ2-1): EPEVTQTPSHQVTQMGQEVILRCVPISNHLYFYWYRQILGQKVEFLVSFYNNEISEKSEIFDDQFSVERPDGSNFTLKIRSTKLEDSAMYFCASSLRTSGSLGHEQFFGPGTRLTVL.

This clonotype was counted at least ten times. CDR3 nucleotide sequence: TGTGCCAGCAGCCGAGCGGTTTCACAGGGGGGCCCCCGGTCAGGAAACACCATATATTTT. This translates into CASSRAVSQGGPRSGNTIYF. V and J are TRBV7-2 and TRBJ1-3; TRBD1 matches 8 bases. The CDR3 extends over 20 amino acids. V was pared by 5 bases and J by 4 bases, with 22 bases of the junction left unmatched. Germline CDR1 and CDR2: SGHTA and FQGNSA.

This clonotype occurred a few times. The chain employs TRBV6-1 and TRBJ1-2, with a weak D call TRBD1 (6 bases). Trimming removed 6 bases from V and 4 bases from J, with 12 bases in between. Looked up from germline, CDR1 is MNHNS and CDR2 is SASEGT. The CDR3 spans 13 residues. CDR3 protein: CASREGVSYGYTF. CDR3 sequence (DNA): TGTGCCAGCAGGGAGGGGGTCAGCTATGGCTACACCTTC.

This clonotype was recorded many times. The chain employs TRBV5-1 and TRBJ1-4, with 7 bases identical to TRBD1. V lost 4 bases, J lost 5 bases, and 8 bases stayed unmatched. The CDR3 spans 15 residues. Germline V gene sequence: CDR1 SGHRS, CDR2 YFSETQ. This CDR3 is CASSLGDRGNEKLFF. The CDR3 nucleotides are TGCGCCAGCAGCCTGGGGGACAGAGGCAATGAAAAACTGTTTTTT.

The chain combines TRBV19 with TRBJ1-5, with 8 nucleotides matching TRBD1. From germline, CDR1 is LNHDA and CDR2 SQIVND (reference sequence). The CDR3 length is 17 residues. J was trimmed by 5 bases and V by 9 bases; bases with no gene match: 18. The CDR3 protein is CASGQGPPLLIDQPQHF. CDR3 coding DNA: TGTGCCAGCGGACAGGGACCGCCACTGTTAATCGATCAGCCCCAGCATTTT.